This T cell receptor beta chain comes out of a study of T cell changes during pregnancy in multiple sclerosis (dated by TCRdb to the late 2010s). Looking at the study overall: Changes in the T cell repertoire over the course of pregnancy were examined in this study in women with multiple sclerosis.

The table lists this clone with a count of one. The clone's antigen remains unknown. The record has no base qualities; no much larger clone is one base away. Library construction relied on the immunoSEQ multiplex PCR assay. TCRdb carries this immuneACCESS record with in-frame sequences only. Its versions omit some clonotypes, under half of them owing to an unresolved V gene in the studies checked, with the rest unexplained. This sample has around 62,000 clones in its table, and roughly nine tenths of those were observed once. The ten biggest clones cover around 0.8% of the sample. This sequence originates from a female donor with multiple sclerosis, enrolled in a pregnancy study. The sample in question was CD4+ T cells from peripheral blood mononuclear cells, obtained in the first trimester of pregnancy.

CDR3 region: CASSPPGQGTYEQYF. In nucleotide form, the sequence is TGTGCCAGCTCACCACCTGGACAGGGTACCTACGAGCAGTACTTC. This sequence uses TRBV18 and TRBJ2-7; 8 bases in between match TRBD1. V lost 0 bases and J lost 2 bases, and the count of bases not matched to a germline gene is 3. CDR1 and CDR2 (KGHSH, LQKENI) derive from the germline V gene. CDR3 length: 15 amino acids, cysteine to phenylalanine. The kept DNA is CDR3 alone, 45 bases in frame from the first base.